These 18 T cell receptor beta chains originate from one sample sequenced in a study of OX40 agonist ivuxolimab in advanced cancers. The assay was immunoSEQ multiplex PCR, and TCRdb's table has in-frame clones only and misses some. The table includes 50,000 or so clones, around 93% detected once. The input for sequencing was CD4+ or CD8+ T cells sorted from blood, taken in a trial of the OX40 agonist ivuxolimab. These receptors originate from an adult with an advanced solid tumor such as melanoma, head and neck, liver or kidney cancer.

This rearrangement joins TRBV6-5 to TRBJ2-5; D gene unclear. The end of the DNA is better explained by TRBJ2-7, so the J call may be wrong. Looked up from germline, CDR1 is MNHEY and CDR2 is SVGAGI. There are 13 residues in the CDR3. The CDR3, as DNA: TGTGCCAGCAGTTACGGCCCCTCCTACGAGCAGTACTTC. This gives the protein CASSYGPSYEQYF.

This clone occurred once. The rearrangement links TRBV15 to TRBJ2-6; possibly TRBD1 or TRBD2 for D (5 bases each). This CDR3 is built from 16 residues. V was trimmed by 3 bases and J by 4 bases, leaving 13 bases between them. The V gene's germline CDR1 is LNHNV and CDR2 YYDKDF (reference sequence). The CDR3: CATSSLKGTGANVLTF. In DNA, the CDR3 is TGTGCCACCAGCAGCCTTAAGGGGACGGGGGCCAACGTCCTGACTTTC.

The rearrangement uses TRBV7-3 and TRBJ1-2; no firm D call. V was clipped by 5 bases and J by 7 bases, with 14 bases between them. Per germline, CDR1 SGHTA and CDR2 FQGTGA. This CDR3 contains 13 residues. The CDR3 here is CASSLLASGGYTF. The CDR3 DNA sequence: TGTGCCAGCAGCCTACTGGCCTCAGGTGGCTACACCTTC.

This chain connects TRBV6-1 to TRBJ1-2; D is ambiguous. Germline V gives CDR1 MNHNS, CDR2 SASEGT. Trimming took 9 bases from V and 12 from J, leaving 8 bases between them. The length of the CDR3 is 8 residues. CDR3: CASPLDTF. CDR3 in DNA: TGTGCCAGTCCTCTGGACACCTTC.

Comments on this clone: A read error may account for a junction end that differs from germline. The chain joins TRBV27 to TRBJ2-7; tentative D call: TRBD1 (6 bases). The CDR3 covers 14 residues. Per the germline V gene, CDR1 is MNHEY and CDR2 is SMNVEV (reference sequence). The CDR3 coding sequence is TGTGCCACCAGTCCTCCTGACAGGCCCTACGAGCAGTACTTC. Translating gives CATSPPDRPYEQYF.

CDR3: CASSLSSYEQYF. The CDR3 DNA follows: TGTGCCAGCAGCCTAAGCTCCTACGAGCAGTACTTC. This chain links TRBV14 with TRBJ2-7; the D is unclear. Germline V gene data show CDR1 as SGHDN and CDR2 as FVKESK. Trimming shortened V by 4 bases and J by 0 bases, and 4 bases separated the two germline ends. This CDR3 has 12 residues.

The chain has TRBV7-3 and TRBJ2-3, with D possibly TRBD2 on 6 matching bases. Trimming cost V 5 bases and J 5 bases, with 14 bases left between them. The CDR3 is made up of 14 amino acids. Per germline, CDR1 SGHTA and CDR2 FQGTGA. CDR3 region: CASSLLGGGDTQYF. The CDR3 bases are TGTGCCAGCAGCCTACTCGGGGGTGGAGATACGCAGTATTTT.

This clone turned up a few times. The CDR3 DNA is TGCGCCAGCAGCCATAGGCAGGTAGGAGATACGCAGTATTTT. Its translation: CASSHRQVGDTQYF. The chain recombines TRBV4-3 with TRBJ2-3; unclear D gene. Trimming took 3 bases from V and 5 from J, leaving 12 bases between them. Germline CDR1 is LGHNA and CDR2 is YSLEER. The length of the CDR3 is 14 residues.

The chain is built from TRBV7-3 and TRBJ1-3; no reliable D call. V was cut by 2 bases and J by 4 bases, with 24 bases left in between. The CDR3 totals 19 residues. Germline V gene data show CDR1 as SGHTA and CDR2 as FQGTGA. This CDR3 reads CASSLGPERESYAGNTIYF. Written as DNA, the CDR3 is TGTGCCAGCAGCTTAGGGCCGGAGAGAGAGTCCTACGCGGGAAACACCATATATTTT.

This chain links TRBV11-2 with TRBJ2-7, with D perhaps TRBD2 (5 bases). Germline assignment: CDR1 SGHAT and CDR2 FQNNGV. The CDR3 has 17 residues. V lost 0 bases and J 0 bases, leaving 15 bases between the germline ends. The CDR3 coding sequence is TGTGCCAGCAGCTTAGAAGGAGTGGGAGCGGCCTCCTACGAGCAGTACTTC. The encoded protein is CASSLEGVGAASYEQYF.

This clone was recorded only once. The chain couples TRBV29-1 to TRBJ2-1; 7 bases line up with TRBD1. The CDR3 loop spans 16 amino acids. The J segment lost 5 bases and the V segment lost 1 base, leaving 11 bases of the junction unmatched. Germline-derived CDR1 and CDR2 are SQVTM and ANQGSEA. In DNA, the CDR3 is TGCAGCGTTGAAGGCAGGGGGTTTATCTCGGACAATGAGCAGTTCTTC. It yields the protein CSVEGRGFISDNEQFF.

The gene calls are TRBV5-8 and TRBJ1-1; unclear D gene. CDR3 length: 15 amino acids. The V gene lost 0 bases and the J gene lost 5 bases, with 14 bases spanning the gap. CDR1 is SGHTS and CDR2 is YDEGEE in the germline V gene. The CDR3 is CASSLEIGVGTEAFF. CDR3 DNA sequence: TGTGCCAGCAGCTTGGAAATAGGCGTAGGTACTGAAGCTTTCTTT. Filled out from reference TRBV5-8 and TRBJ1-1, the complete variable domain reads EAGVTQSPTHLIKTRGQQATLRCSPISGHTSVYWYQQALGLGLQFLLWYDEGEERNRGNFPPRFSGRQFPNYSSELNVNALELEDSALYLCASSLEIGVGTEAFFGQGTRLTVV.

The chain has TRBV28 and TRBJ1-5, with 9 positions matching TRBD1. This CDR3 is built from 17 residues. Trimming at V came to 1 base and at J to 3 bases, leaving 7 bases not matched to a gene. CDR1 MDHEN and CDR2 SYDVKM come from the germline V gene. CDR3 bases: TGTGCCAGCAGTTTATTGTTTGGGACAGGGCACAATCAGCCCCAGCATTTT. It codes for CASSLLFGTGHNQPQHF.

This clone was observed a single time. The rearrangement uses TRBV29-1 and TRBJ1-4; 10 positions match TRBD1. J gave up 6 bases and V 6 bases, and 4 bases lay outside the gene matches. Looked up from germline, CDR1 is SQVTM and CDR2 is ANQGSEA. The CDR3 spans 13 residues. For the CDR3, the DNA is TGCAGCGTCGGGACAGGGGATCATGAAAAACTGTTTTTT. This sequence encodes CSVGTGDHEKLFF.

CDR3 sequence (DNA): TGTGCCAGCAGCCCCCTCCTATCGACAGGGGCAGATACGCAGTATTTT. Translated: CASSPLLSTGADTQYF. The chain links TRBV7-6 to TRBJ2-3; 8 bases map to TRBD1. The CDR3 consists of 16 residues. Germline V gene data show CDR1 as SGHVS and CDR2 as FNYEAQ. The V and J ends lost 5 bases and 4 bases, in that order; junction bases with no gene match: 11.

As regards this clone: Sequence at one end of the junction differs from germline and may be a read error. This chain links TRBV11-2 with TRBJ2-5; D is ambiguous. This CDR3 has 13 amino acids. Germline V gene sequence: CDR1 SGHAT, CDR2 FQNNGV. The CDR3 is CAGSAEDQETQYF. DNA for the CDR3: TGTGCCGGCAGCGCAGAAGATCAAGAGACCCAGTACTTC.

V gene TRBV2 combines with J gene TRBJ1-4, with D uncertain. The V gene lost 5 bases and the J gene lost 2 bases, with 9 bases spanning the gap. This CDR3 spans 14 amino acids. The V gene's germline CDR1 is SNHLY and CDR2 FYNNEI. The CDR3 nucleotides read TGTGCCAGCAGTCATGGAGACACTAATGAAAAACTGTTTTTT. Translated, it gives CASSHGDTNEKLFF.

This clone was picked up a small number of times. The CDR3 nucleotides read TGTGCCAGCAGTGAAACAGGGAGTAGGGAAGCTTTCTTT. The encoded protein is CASSETGSREAFF. The rearrangement uses TRBV6-1 and TRBJ1-1; weak D call: TRBD1 (6 bases). Germline V gene lookup returns CDR1 MNHNS and CDR2 SASEGT. Between the trimmed V and J ends, which lost 2 bases and 8 bases, there was a span of 12 bases. The CDR3 covers 13 residues.